Below, 6 T cell receptor beta chains from the same sample are listed, as sequenced in a study of blood T cell repertoires in COVID-19. Produced via immunoSEQ multiplex PCR; TCRdb's table is partial and in-frame only. The repertoire holds about 250,000 clones, with approximately 88% as singletons. Sequenced input: peripheral blood. Receptor source: a middle-aged man with acute or convalescent COVID-19.

This clone has only one observation. The chain couples TRBV4-2 to TRBJ2-2; TRBD2 matches 11 bases. Germline V gene sequence: CDR1 LGHNA, CDR2 YNFKEQ. The CDR3 consists of 15 residues. The V segment lost 4 bases and the J segment 5 bases; nucleotides outside the gene matches: 3. CDR3: CASSLAGGPTGELFF. CDR3 nucleotide sequence: TGTGCCAGCAGCCTAGCGGGAGGGCCGACCGGGGAGCTGTTTTTT.

The chain has TRBV19 and TRBJ1-6, with D hard to call. The CDR3 runs to 16 residues. V gave up 0 bases and J gave up 9 bases, with 15 bases separating them. Germline values: CDR1 LNHDA, CDR2 SQIVND (reference sequence). CDR3 sequence: CASSIDADRSSSPLHF. CDR3 sequence (DNA): TGTGCCAGTAGTATAGATGCCGACCGTTCTAGTTCACCCCTCCACTTT. Full variable domain (missing parts from reference TRBV19 and TRBJ1-6): DGGITQSPKYLFRKEGQNVTLSCEQNLNHDAMYWYRQDPGQGLRLIYYSQIVNDFQKGDIAEGYSVSREKKESFPLTVTSAQKNPTAFYLCASSIDADRSSSPLHFGNGTRLTVT.

In its sample, this clone was seen once. J is TRBJ1-4 and V is TRBV7-9, with 8 bases fitting TRBD1. This CDR3 has 14 amino acids. Looked up from germline, CDR1 is SEHNR and CDR2 is FQNEAQ (reference sequence). Germline trimming cut 3 bases from V and 5 bases from J; bases unmatched to any gene: 2. CDR3 loop: CASSLDRENEKLFF. DNA of the CDR3: TGTGCCAGCAGCTTGGACAGGGAGAATGAAAAACTGTTTTTT. The complete variable domain, with remaining parts taken from reference TRBV7-9 and TRBJ1-4, reads DTGVSQNPRHKITKRGQNVTFRCDPISEHNRLYWYRQTLGQGPEFLTYFQNEAQLEKSRLLSDRFSAERPKGSFSTLEIQRTEQGDSAMYLCASSLDRENEKLFFGSGTQLSVL.

V usage is TRBV7-9 and J usage is TRBJ2-1, with 9 bases that match TRBD2. J lost 5 bases, V lost 5 bases, and 7 bases had no gene match. CDR1 is SEHNR, CDR2 FQNEAQ, per germline (reference sequence). The CDR3 totals 15 residues. CDR3 region: CASSRPGLANNEQFF. CDR3 sequence (DNA): TGTGCCAGCAGCCGTCCCGGACTAGCGAACAATGAGCAGTTCTTC.

The J gene is TRBJ2-7, the V gene TRBV7-9, with a weak D call TRBD2 (6 bases). CDR1 and CDR2 from the germline V gene are SEHNR and FQNEAQ (reference sequence). Trimming left V 1 base short and J 4 bases short, with 11 bases between. The CDR3 has 14 amino acids. CDR3 protein: CASSLDLLAYEQYF. Written as DNA, the CDR3 is TGTGCCAGCAGCTTAGATCTACTAGCATACGAGCAGTACTTC.

V gene TRBV4-1 combines with J gene TRBJ2-3; TRBD2 aligns across 8 bases. The CDR3 runs 15 residues. Germline V gives CDR1 MGHRA, CDR2 YSYEKL. The V and J ends lost 3 bases and 5 bases, in that order; junction bases with no gene match: 7. The CDR3 coding sequence is TGCGCCAGCAGCCAGGAGAAGCGGGAGCGAGATACGCAGTATTTT. This sequence encodes CASSQEKRERDTQYF.